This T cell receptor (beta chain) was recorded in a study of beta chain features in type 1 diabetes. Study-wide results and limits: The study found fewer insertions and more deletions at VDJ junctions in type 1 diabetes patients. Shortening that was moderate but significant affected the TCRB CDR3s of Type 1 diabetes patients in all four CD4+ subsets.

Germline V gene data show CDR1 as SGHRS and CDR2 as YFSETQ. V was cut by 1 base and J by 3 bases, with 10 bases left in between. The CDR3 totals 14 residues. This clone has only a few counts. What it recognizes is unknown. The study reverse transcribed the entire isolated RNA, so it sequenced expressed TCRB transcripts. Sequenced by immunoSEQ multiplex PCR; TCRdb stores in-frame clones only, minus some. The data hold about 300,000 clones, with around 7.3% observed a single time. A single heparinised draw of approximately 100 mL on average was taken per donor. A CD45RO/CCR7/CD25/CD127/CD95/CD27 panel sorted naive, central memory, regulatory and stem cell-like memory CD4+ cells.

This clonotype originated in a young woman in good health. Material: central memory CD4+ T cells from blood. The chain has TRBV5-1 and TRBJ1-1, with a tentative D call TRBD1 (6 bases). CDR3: CASSLQGSDTEAFF. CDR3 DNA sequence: TGCGCCAGCAGCTTGCAGGGGTCGGACACTGAAGCTTTCTTT.